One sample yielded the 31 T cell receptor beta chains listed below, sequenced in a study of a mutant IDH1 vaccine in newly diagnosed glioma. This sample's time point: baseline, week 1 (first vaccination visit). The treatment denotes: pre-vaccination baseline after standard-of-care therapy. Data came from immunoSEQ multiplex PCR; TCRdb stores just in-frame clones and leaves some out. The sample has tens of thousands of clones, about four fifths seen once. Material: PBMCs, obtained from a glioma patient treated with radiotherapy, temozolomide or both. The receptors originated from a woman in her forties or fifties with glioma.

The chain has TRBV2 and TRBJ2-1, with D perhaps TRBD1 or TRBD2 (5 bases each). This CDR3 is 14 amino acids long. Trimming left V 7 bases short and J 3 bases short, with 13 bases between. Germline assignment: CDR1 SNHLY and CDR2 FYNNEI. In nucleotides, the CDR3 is TGTGCCAGCACGGGGCCTACCATCTACAATGAGCAGTTCTTC. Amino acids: CASTGPTIYNEQFF.

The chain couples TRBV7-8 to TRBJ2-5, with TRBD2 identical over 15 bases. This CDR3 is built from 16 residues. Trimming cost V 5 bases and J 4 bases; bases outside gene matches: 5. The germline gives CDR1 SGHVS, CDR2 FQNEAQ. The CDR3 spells CASSVRTSGGAETQYF. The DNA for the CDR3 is TGTGCCAGCAGCGTCCGGACTAGCGGGGGGGCAGAGACCCAGTACTTC.

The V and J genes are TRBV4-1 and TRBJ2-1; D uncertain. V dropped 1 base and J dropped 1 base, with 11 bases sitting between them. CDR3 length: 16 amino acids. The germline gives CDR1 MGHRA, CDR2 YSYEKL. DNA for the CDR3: TGCGCCAGCAGCCAAGCGGCAGGCACGTCCTACAATGAGCAGTTCTTC. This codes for CASSQAAGTSYNEQFF.

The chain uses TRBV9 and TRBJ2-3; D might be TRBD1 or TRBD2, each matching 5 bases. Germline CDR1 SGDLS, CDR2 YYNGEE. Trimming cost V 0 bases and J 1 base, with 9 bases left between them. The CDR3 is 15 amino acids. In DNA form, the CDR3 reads TGTGCCAGCAGCGTAGCCCAGGGACGCACAGATACGCAGTATTTT. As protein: CASSVAQGRTDTQYF.

The DNA for the CDR3 is TGTGCCAGTAATGGGGGGAGGGCAACTAATGAAAAACTGTTTTTT. This encodes CASNGGRATNEKLFF. V and J are TRBV19 and TRBJ1-4, with TRBD1 as a possible D gene (5 bases). V was cut by 7 bases and J by 0 bases, with 12 bases left in between. Germline V lookup: CDR1 LNHDA, CDR2 SQIVND (reference sequence). The CDR3 totals 15 residues.

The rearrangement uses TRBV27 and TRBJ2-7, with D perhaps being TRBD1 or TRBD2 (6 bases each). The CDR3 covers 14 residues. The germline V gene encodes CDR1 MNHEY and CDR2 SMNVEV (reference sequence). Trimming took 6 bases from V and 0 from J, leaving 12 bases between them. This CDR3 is CASSPRGPSYEQYF. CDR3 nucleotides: TGTGCCAGCAGCCCCCGGGGGCCCTCCTACGAGCAGTACTTC.

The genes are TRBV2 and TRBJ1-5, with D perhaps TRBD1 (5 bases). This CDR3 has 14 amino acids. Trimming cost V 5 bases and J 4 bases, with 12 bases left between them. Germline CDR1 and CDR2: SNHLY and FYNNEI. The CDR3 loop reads CASSFGTGNQPQHF. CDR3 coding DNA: TGTGCCAGCAGTTTTGGGACGGGAAATCAGCCCCAGCATTTT.

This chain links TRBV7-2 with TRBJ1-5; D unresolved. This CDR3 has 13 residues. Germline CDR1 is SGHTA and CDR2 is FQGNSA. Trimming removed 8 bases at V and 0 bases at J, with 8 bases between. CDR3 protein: CASRRVSNQPQHF. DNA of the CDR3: TGTGCCAGCCGACGGGTTAGCAATCAGCCCCAGCATTTT.

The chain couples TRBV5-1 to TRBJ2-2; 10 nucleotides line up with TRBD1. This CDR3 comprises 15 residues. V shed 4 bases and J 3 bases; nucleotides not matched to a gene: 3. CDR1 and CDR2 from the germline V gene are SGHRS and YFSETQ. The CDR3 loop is CASSRGTGDTGELFF. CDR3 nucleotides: TGCGCCAGCAGCCGTGGGACAGGGGACACCGGGGAGCTGTTTTTT. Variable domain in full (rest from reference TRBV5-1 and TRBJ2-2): KAGVTQTPRYLIKTRGQQVTLSCSPISGHRSVSWYQQTPGQGLQFLFEYFSETQRNKGNFPGRFSGRQFSNSRSEMNVSTLELGDSALYLCASSRGTGDTGELFFGEGSRLTVL.

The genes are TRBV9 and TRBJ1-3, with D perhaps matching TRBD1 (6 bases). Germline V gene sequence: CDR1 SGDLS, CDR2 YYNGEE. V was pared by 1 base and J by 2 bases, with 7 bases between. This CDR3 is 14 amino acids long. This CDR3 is CASSVKGAGNTIYF. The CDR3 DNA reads TGTGCCAGCAGCGTAAAGGGGGCTGGAAACACCATATATTTT.

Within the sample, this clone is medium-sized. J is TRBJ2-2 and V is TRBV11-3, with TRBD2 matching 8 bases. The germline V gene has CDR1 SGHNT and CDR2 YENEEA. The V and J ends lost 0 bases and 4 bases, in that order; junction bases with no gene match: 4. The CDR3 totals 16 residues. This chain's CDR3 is CASSLDAGGRTGELFF. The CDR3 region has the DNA TGTGCCAGCAGCTTAGATGCGGGGGGCCGCACCGGGGAGCTGTTTTTT.

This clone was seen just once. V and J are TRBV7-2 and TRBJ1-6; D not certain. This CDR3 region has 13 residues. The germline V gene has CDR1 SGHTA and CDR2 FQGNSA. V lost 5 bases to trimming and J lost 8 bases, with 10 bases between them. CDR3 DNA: TGTGCCAGCAGCGTAAGCGGGGATTCACCCCTCCACTTT. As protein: CASSVSGDSPLHF.

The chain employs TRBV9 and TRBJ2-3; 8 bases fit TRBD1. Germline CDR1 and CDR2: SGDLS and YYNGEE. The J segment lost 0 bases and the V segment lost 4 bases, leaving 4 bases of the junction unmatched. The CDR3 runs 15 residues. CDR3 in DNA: TGTGCCAGCAGCTCTCGGACAGGGAGCACAGATACGCAGTATTTT. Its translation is CASSSRTGSTDTQYF.

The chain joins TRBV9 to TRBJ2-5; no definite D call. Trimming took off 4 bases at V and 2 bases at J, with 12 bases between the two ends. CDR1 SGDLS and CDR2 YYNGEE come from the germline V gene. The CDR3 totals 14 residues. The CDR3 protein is CASSPTRWQETQYF. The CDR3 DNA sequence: TGTGCCAGCAGCCCTACCCGATGGCAAGAGACCCAGTACTTC.

CDR3 sequence (DNA): TGTGCCAGCAGCGTAGGAGGACTCGGCAATCAGCCCCAGCATTTT. Translating gives CASSVGGLGNQPQHF. V usage is TRBV9 and J usage is TRBJ1-5; D unclear. From germline, CDR1 is SGDLS and CDR2 YYNGEE. This CDR3 region has 15 residues. The V and J ends lost 0 bases and 2 bases respectively, with 9 bases between them.

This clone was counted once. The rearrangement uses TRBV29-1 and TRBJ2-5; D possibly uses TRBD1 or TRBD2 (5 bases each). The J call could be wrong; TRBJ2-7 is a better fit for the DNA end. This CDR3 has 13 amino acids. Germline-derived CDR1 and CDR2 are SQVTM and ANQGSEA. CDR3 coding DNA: TGCAGCGTTGAAGATGGGGGATCCTACGAGCAGTACTTC. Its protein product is CSVEDGGSYEQYF.

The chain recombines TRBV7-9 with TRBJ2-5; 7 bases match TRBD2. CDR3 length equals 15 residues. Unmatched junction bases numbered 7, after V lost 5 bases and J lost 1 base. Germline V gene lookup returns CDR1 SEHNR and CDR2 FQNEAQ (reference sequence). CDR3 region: CASSNQPGGQETQYF. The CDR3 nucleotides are TGTGCCAGCAGCAATCAACCGGGGGGCCAAGAGACCCAGTACTTC.

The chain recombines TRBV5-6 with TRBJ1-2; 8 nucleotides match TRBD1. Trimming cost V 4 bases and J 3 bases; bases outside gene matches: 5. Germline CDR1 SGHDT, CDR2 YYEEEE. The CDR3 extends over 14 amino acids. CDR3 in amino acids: CASSPGGQYYGYTF. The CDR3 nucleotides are TGTGCCAGCAGCCCAGGGGGCCAATACTATGGCTACACCTTC.

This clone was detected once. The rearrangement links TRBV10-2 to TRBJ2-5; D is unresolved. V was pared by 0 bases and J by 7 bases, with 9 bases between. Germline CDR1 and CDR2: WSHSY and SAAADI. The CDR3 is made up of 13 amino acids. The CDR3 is CASSESPVGTQYF. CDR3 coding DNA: TGCGCCAGCAGTGAGTCGCCCGTCGGGACCCAGTACTTC.

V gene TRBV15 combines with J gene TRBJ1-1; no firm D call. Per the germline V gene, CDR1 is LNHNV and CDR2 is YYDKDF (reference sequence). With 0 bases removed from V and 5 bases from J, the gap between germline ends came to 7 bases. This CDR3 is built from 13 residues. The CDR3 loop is CATSREGRTEAFF. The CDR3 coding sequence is TGTGCCACCAGCAGAGAAGGCAGGACTGAAGCTTTCTTT. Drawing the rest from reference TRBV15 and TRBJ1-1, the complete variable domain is DAMVIQNPRYQVTQFGKPVTLSCSQTLNHNVMYWYQQKSSQAPKLLFHYYDKDFNNEADTPDNFQSRRPNTSFCFLDIRSPGLGDTAMYLCATSREGRTEAFFGQGTRLTVV.

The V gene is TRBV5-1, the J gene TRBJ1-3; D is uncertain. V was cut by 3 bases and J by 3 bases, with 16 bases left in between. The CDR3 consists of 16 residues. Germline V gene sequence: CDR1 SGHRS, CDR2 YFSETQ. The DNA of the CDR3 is TGCGCCAGCAGCTCTACCTCCCGGGTTAATGGAAACACCATATATTTT. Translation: CASSSTSRVNGNTIYF. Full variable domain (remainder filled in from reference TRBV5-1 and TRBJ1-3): KAGVTQTPRYLIKTRGQQVTLSCSPISGHRSVSWYQQTPGQGLQFLFEYFSETQRNKGNFPGRFSGRQFSNSRSEMNVSTLELGDSALYLCASSSTSRVNGNTIYFGEGSWLTVV.

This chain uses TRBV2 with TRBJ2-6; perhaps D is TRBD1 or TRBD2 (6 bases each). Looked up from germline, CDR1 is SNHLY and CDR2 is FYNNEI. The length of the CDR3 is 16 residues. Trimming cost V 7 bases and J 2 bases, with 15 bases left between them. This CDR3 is CASNKGGHAGANVLTF. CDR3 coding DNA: TGTGCCAGCAATAAGGGGGGCCACGCTGGGGCCAACGTCCTGACTTTC.

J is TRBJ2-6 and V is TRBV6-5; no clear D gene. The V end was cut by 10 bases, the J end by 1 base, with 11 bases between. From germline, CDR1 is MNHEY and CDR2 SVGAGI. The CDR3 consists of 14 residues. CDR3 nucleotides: TGTGCCACCCACCAAGCTTCTGGGGCCAACGTCCTGACTTTC. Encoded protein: CATHQASGANVLTF.

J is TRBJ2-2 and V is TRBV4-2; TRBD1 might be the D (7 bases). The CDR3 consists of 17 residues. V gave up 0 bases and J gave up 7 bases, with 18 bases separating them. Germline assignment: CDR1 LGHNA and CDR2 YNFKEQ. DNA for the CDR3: TGTGCCAGCAGCCAAGATGTTCGGCAGGGGGGCGGCGGGGAGCTGTTTTTT. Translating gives CASSQDVRQGGGGELFF.

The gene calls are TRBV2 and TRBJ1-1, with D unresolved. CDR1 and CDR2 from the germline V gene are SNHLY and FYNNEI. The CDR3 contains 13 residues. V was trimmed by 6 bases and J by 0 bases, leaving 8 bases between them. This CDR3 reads CASSNDMNTEAFF. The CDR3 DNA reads TGTGCCAGCAGCAACGACATGAACACTGAAGCTTTCTTT.

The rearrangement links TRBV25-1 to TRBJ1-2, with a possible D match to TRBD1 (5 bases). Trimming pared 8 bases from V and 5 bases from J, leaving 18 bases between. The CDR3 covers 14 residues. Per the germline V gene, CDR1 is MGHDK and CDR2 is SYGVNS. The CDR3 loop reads CASSRSGTFYGYTF. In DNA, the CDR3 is TGTGCCAGCTCCCGATCCGGGACTTTTTATGGCTACACCTTC.

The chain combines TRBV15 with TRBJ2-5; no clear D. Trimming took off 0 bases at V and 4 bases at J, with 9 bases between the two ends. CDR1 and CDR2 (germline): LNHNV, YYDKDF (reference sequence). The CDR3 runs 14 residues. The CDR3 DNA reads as TGTGCCACCAGCAGAGAACCGATCGGAGAGACCCAGTACTTC. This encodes CATSREPIGETQYF.

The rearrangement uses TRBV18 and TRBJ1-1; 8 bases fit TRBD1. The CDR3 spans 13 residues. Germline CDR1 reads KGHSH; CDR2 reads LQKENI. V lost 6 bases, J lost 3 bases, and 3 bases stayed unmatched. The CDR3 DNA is TGTGCCAGCTCTCAGGGGGCGGACACTGAAGCTTTCTTT. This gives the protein CASSQGADTEAFF.

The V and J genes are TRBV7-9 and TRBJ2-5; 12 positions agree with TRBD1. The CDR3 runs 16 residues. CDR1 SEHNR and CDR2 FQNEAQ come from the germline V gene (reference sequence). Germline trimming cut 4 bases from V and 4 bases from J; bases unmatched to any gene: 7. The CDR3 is CASSSPGTGGGETQYF. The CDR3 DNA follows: TGTGCCAGCAGCTCGCCCGGGACAGGGGGCGGAGAGACCCAGTACTTC.

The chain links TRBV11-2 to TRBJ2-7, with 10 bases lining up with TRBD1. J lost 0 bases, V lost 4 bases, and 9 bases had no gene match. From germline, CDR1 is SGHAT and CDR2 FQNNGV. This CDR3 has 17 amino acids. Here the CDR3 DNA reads TGTGCCAGCAGCTACCGGATTGGGACAGGGGACTCCTACGAGCAGTACTTC. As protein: CASSYRIGTGDSYEQYF.

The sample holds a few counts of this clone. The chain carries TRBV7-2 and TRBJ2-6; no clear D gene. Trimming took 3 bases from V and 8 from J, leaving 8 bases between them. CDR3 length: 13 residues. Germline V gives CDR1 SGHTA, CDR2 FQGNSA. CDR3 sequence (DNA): TGTGCCAGCAGCTTCGGTTCATCCAACGTCCTGACTTTC. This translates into CASSFGSSNVLTF.